The rows below give T cell receptor beta chains drawn from one sample of a study of PD-L1 blockade in urothelial cancer. Libraries were prepared by immunoSEQ multiplex PCR; TCRdb keeps only in-frame clonotypes and omits some of them. The data show 70,000 to 95,000 clones, approximately 88% seen once. Sequencing was performed on PBMCs, taken around atezolizumab (anti-PD-L1) treatment. The receptors were gathered from a woman older than 75 with urothelial cancer. Both conserved end residues are part of each CDR3. D genes are given only for firm matches. Clone size is stated in some rows and not others, as once, few, many or a class when expanded.

CASSLWENYGYTF	TGTGCCAGCAGCTTATGGGAGAACTATGGCTACACCTTC	TRBV11-2	TRBJ1-2	-	-
CASTPGLAITVNEQFF	TGCGCCAGCACGCCCGGTCTCGCCATTACAGTAAATGAGCAGTTCTTC	TRBV5-1	TRBJ2-1	-	-
CASSQDLGRGNEKLFF	TGCGCCAGCAGCCAAGATTTGGGCAGGGGAAATGAAAAACTGTTTTTT	TRBV4-1	TRBJ1-4	-	-
CAAAGVEKLFF	TGTGCCGCAGCGGGGGTCGAAAAACTGTTTTTT	TRBV28	TRBJ1-4	-	-
CASSQNGLAAYEQYF	TGTGCCAGCAGCCAAAATGGACTAGCGGCGTACGAGCAGTACTTC	TRBV28	TRBJ2-7	-	TRBD2
CASSDPDTSGQPQHF	TGTGCCAGCAGTGATCCCGACACCTCTGGTCAGCCCCAGCATTTT	TRBV25-1	TRBJ1-5	-	-
CASSPRSYEQYF	TGTGCCAGCAGCCCTCGTTCCTACGAGCAGTACTTC	TRBV28	TRBJ2-7	-	-
CASSQDLAGGPRDEQFF	TGTGCCAGCAGCCAAGATTTAGCGGGAGGGCCAAGGGATGAGCAGTTCTTC	TRBV14	TRBJ2-1	-	TRBD2
CAISGGGNLIHEQYF	TGTGCCATCAGTGGCGGGGGAAATCTAATCCACGAGCAGTACTTC	TRBV10-3	TRBJ2-7	-	TRBD2
CASSLMGAETQYF	TGTGCCAGCAGCTTAATGGGCGCGGAGACCCAGTACTTC	TRBV7-3	TRBJ2-5	-	-
CASSLETGDYEQYF	TGTGCCAGCAGCTTAGAGACAGGAGACTACGAGCAGTACTTC	TRBV11-2	TRBJ2-7	-	-
CASRLAFLGGQGTHEQYF	TGTGCAAGTCGCTTAGCGTTTTTGGGAGGACAGGGAACGCACGAGCAGTACTTC	TRBV12-2	TRBJ2-7	-	-
CASMVTGHSGANVLTF	TGCGCCAGCATGGTGACAGGGCACTCTGGGGCCAACGTCCTGACTTTC	TRBV5-1	TRBJ2-6	-	TRBD1
CASSYMAGGETQYF	TGTGCCAGCAGTTACATGGCAGGGGGAGAGACCCAGTACTTC	TRBV6-5	TRBJ2-5	-	TRBD1
CASSLGAGMNTEAFF	TGTGCCAGCAGCTTAGGTGCGGGAATGAACACTGAAGCTTTCTTT	TRBV7-2	TRBJ1-1	-	-
CASSLDQATNVGYTF	TGTGCCAGCAGCTTAGATCAGGCCACCAATGTGGGCTACACCTTC	TRBV7-2	TRBJ1-2	-	-
CASSRDSPNYGYTF	TGTGCCAGCAGTAGGGACAGTCCTAACTATGGCTACACCTTC	TRBV2	TRBJ1-2	-	TRBD1
CATSSGTGRETQYF	TGTGCCACCTCCTCCGGGACAGGGAGGGAGACCCAGTACTTC	TRBV19	TRBJ2-5	-	TRBD1
CASTMGQAAFF	TGTGCCAGTACCATGGGACAAGCCGCTTTCTTT	TRBV19	TRBJ1-1	-	-
CASSVGLAGTDTQYF	TGTGCCAGCAGCGTCGGACTAGCCGGCACAGATACGCAGTATTTT	TRBV7-7	TRBJ2-3	-	TRBD2
CASSQTSGRGETQYF	TGTGCCAGCAGCCAAACTAGCGGGAGGGGGGAGACCCAGTACTTC	TRBV5-4	TRBJ2-5	-	TRBD2
CASSPGDRETQYF	TGTGCCAGCTCACCAGGAGATCGAGAGACCCAGTACTTC	TRBV18	TRBJ2-5	-	-
CASSLGVTDTQYF	TGTGCCAGCAGCTTAGGAGTCACAGATACGCAGTATTTT	TRBV7-2	TRBJ2-3	-	-
CASSQEGLAGAVGETQYF	TGTGCCAGCAGCCAAGAGGGGCTAGCGGGAGCCGTAGGGGAGACCCAGTACTTC	TRBV4-2	TRBJ2-5	once	TRBD2
CASSVQQGGNTIYF	TGTGCCAGCAGCGTACAACAGGGAGGGAACACCATATATTTT	TRBV9	TRBJ1-3	-	-
CATSRGSYNEQFF	TGTGCCACCAGCAGAGGGAGTTACAATGAGCAGTTCTTC	TRBV15	TRBJ2-1	-	-
CASKQVSGANVLTF	TGTGCCAGCAAACAGGTCTCTGGGGCCAACGTCCTGACTTTC	TRBV28	TRBJ2-6	once	-
CASSESTLNTGELFF	TGTGCCAGCAGTGAATCCACTTTAAACACCGGGGAGCTGTTTTTT	TRBV25-1	TRBJ2-2	-	-
CASSQAGGPLNEQYF	TGTGCCAGCAGCCAAGCGGGGGGGCCTCTAAACGAGCAGTACTTC	TRBV14	TRBJ2-7	-	TRBD2
CASRPRTGPLAKNIQYF	TGTGCCAGCAGACCAAGGACAGGACCTCTAGCCAAAAACATTCAGTACTTC	TRBV28	TRBJ2-4	-	TRBD1
CASSVDSSSGNTIYF	TGTGCCAGCAGCGTAGACAGCTCCTCTGGAAACACCATATATTTT	TRBV9	TRBJ1-3	-	-
CASSLYPSPQSGGRYEQYF	TGTGCCAGCAGTCTTTATCCCTCTCCTCAGAGCGGAGGCAGATACGAGCAGTACTTC	TRBV27	TRBJ2-7	-	-
CASSETSAGVFGDTGELFF	TGTGCCAGCAGTGAAACATCAGCGGGAGTATTTGGGGACACCGGGGAGCTGTTTTTT	TRBV6-1	TRBJ2-2	-	TRBD2
CASSRQGRGQETQYF	TGCGCCAGCAGCCGACAGGGTCGGGGACAAGAGACCCAGTACTTC	TRBV5-1	TRBJ2-5	-	TRBD1
CASSSRQGGETQYF	TGCGCCAGCAGCTCCCGACAGGGTGGAGAGACCCAGTACTTC	TRBV4-1	TRBJ2-5	-	TRBD1
CASSPVPRGSYNEQFF	TGTGCCAGCTCACCGGTCCCAAGGGGTTCCTACAATGAGCAGTTCTTC	TRBV18	TRBJ2-1	-	-
CASSSAGAGQETQYF	TGTGCCAGCAGTTCCGCGGGGGCAGGGCAAGAGACCCAGTACTTC	TRBV28	TRBJ2-5	-	-
CASSPRGQNNEKLFF	TGTGCCAGCTCACCACGGGGACAGAATAATGAAAAACTGTTTTTT	TRBV18	TRBJ1-4	once	TRBD1
CASSEGQRYEQYF	TGTGCCAGCAGTGAGGGACAACGGTACGAGCAGTACTTC	TRBV2	TRBJ2-7	-	-
CASSPRTRETQYF	TGTGCCAGCAGCCCAAGGACTAGGGAGACCCAGTACTTC	TRBV7-2	TRBJ2-5	-	TRBD2
CASSSGTEYGYTF	TGTGCCAGCAGCTCCGGGACAGAGTATGGCTACACCTTC	TRBV7-9	TRBJ1-2	-	TRBD1
CASSPQAGDTDTQYF	TGTGCCAGCAGCCCCCAGGCGGGAGATACAGATACGCAGTATTTT	TRBV7-3	TRBJ2-3	once	TRBD2
CASSSEGRGNQPQHF	TGTGCCAGCAGCTCAGAAGGGAGGGGCAATCAGCCCCAGCATTTT	TRBV7-3	TRBJ1-5	-	-
CASSAGQPTYEQYF	TGTGCCAGCAGCGCGGGACAGCCGACCTACGAGCAGTACTTC	TRBV7-9	TRBJ2-7	-	-
CASSSTAADEKLFF	TGCGCCAGCAGTAGCACAGCGGCCGACGAAAAACTGTTTTTT	TRBV10-1	TRBJ1-4	-	-
CASRKLAENTGELFF	TGTGCCAGCAGGAAACTAGCGGAGAACACCGGGGAGCTGTTTTTT	TRBV2	TRBJ2-2	-	TRBD2
CASSARHLPNSNEQFF	TGTGCCAGCAGCGCCCGACACCTCCCAAATAGCAATGAGCAGTTCTTC	TRBV14	TRBJ2-1	-	-
CASRTRGMGGTEAFF	TGTGCCAGCAGGACAAGAGGGATGGGGGGGACTGAAGCTTTCTTT	TRBV2	TRBJ1-1	-	-
CASSPTTGVPNYGYTF	TGTGCCAGCAGTCCTACCACAGGGGTCCCTAACTATGGCTACACCTTC	TRBV27	TRBJ1-2	-	TRBD1
CASSLSGRGGNEQFF	TGTGCCAGCAGTTTATCCGGGAGAGGAGGCAATGAGCAGTTCTTC	TRBV27	TRBJ2-1	-	-
CASSFLSGGNEKLFF	TGTGCCAGCAGTTTCTTAAGCGGGGGGAATGAAAAACTGTTTTTT	TRBV27	TRBJ1-4	-	-
CASSLAQGQNTEAFF	TGTGCCAGCAGCTTGGCCCAGGGACAGAACACTGAAGCTTTCTTT	TRBV7-3	TRBJ1-1	-	-
CASSYEGASTGELFF	TGTGCCAGCAGTTACGAAGGGGCCTCTACCGGGGAGCTGTTTTTT	TRBV6-5	TRBJ2-2	-	-
CAWSTGVGEAFF	TGTGCCTGGTCGACAGGGGTTGGTGAAGCTTTCTTT	TRBV30	TRBJ1-1	few	TRBD1
CASSSDRSSYEQYF	TGTGCCAGCAGTTCCGACAGGAGCTCCTACGAGCAGTACTTC	TRBV7-9	TRBJ2-7	once	-
CASSINRPIGRQPQHF	TGTGCCAGTAGTATTAACAGGCCGATTGGTCGTCAGCCCCAGCATTTT	TRBV19	TRBJ1-5	-	-
CARSYGTPWSGSYEQYF	TGTGCCAGAAGCTACGGGACACCCTGGTCGGGCTCCTACGAGCAGTACTTC	TRBV5-3	TRBJ2-7	-	-
CASSLEAGGSYEQYF	TGTGCCAGCAGCTTGGAAGCGGGAGGATCCTACGAGCAGTACTTC	TRBV5-8	TRBJ2-7	-	TRBD2
CAWTAGTGIQETQYF	TGTGCCTGGACCGCCGGGACAGGGATCCAAGAGACCCAGTACTTC	TRBV30	TRBJ2-5	few	TRBD1
CASTRREGGDEQFF	TGCGCCAGCACCCGTCGGGAGGGTGGGGATGAGCAGTTCTTC	TRBV5-1	TRBJ2-1	-	TRBD2